Listed below are T cell receptor beta chains from one sample, sequenced in a study of read filtering for tumor transcriptome and immune sequencing. From the reads, TCRdb called clonotypes with MiXCR, one entry per CDR3 protein. The repertoire has almost 40,000 distinct CDR3 sequences, about 15% of them found once; the top ten carry about 17%. Sequencing was carried out using a population of CD138-negative cells sorted from bone marrow. The source is a donor at least 40 years old with multiple myeloma. Both conserved end residues are part of each CDR3. A D gene is named only where the DNA matches it firmly. Only part of the rows carry a size: once, few, many, or a class if the clone is expanded.

V: TRBV5-1
D: -
J: TRBJ2-1
size: -
CDR3: CASSTNQRPAYNEQFF
DNA: TGCGCCAGCAGCACAAACCAGCGGCCGGCCTACAATGAGCAGTTCTTC

V: TRBV5-6
D: -
J: TRBJ1-2
size: many
CDR3: CASSRGQSYGYTF
DNA: TGTGCCAGCAGCCGTGGACAGTCCTATGGCTACACCTTC

V: TRBV7-9
D: -
J: TRBJ2-1
size: medium-sized
CDR3: CASSLGSYNEQFF
DNA: TGTGCCAGCAGCCTCGGCTCCTACAATGAGCAGTTCTTC

V: TRBV2
D: -
J: TRBJ1-1
size: many
CDR3: CASSGGPAEAFF
DNA: TGTGCCAGCAGTGGTGGGCCCGCTGAAGCTTTCTTT

V: TRBV4-3
D: TRBD1
J: TRBJ2-2
size: few
CDR3: CASSSFHRTGNTGELFF
DNA: TGCGCCAGCAGCTCCTTCCACAGGACAGGGAACACCGGGGAGCTGTTTTTT

V: TRBV10-3
D: -
J: TRBJ1-5
size: many
CDR3: CAIRGPGNQPQHF
DNA: TGTGCCATCAGGGGTCCCGGCAATCAGCCCCAGCATTTT

V: TRBV5-6
D: -
J: TRBJ1-4
size: many
CDR3: CASSFGGNEKLFF
DNA: TGTGCCAGCAGCTTTGGGGGGAATGAAAAACTGTTTTTT

V: TRBV3-2
D: -
J: TRBJ1-5
size: few
CDR3: CASIKAKKEGSNRDSNQPQHF
DNA: TGTGCCAGCATCAAAGCTAAGAAGGAGGGCAGTAACCGTGATAGCAATCAGCCCCAGCATTTT

V: TRBV7-9
D: -
J: TRBJ2-1
size: many
CDR3: CASITGPLNEQFF
DNA: TGTGCCAGCATAACGGGCCCTCTCAATGAGCAGTTCTTC

V: TRBV5-6
D: -
J: TRBJ1-1
size: many
CDR3: CASSSGGLRAFF
DNA: TGTGCCAGCAGCTCCGGTGGTTTGCGAGCTTTCTTT

V: TRBV12-3/TRBV12-4
D: TRBD1
J: TRBJ1-4
size: many
CDR3: CASSPAGTVEKLFF
DNA: TGTGCCAGCAGCCCCGCCGGGACAGTAGAAAAACTGTTTTTT